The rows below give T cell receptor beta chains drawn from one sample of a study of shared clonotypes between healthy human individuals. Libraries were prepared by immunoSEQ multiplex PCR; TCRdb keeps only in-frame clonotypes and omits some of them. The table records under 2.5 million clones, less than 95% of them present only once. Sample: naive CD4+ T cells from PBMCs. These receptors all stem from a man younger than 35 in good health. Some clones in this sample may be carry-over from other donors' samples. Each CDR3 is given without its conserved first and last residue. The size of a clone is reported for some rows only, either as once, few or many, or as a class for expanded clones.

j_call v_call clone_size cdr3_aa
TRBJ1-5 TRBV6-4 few ARAGTGSNQPQH
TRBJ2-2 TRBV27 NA ASSFNGRLPTGELF
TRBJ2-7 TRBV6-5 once ASSYSQQGYEQY
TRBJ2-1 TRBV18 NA ASSPTTGTSNEQF
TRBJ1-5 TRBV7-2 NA ASSLSWGNQPQH
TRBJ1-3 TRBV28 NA ASSLRGRVDTIY
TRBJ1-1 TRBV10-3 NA AISEGGEGEAF
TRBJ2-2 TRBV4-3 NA ASSHGRARELF
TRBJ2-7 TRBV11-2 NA ASSSYRGYEQY
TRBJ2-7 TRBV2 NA ASSEGIMSYEQY
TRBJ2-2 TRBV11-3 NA ASSGTSGNTGELF
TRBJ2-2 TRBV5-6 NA ASSSRHREGAGELF
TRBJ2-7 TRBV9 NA ASSAQGDSSYEQY
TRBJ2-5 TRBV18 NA ASSRGTGEYGETQY
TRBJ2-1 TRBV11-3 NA ASSPIRLAPLLPYNEQF
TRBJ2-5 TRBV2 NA ASTTGQETQY
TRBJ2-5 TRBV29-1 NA SVSETGPETQY
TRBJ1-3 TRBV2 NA ASSVLGSGNTIY
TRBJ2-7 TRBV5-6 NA ASSLGSGGEQY
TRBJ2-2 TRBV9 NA ASSVETLGGGELF
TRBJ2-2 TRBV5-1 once ASSRTGRGTGELF
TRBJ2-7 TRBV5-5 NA ASSSGAGRGSDEQY
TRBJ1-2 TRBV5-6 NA ASSLGQGRGGYT
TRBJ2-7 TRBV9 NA ASTVPGGIRNEQY
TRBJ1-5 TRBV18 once ASSPDRATRGNQPQH
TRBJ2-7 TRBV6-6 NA ASRPDRGRSYEQY
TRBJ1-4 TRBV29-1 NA SVKAGTGGGPGEKLF
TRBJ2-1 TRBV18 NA ASSPLAGVGWEQF
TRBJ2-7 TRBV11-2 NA ASSLGGQWQY
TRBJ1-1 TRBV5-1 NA ASSFTGGKDTEAF
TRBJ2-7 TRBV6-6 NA ASSNRDVTYEQY
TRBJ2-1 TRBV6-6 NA ASSLPRSEQF
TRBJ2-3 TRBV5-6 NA ASSFGGEGTDTQY
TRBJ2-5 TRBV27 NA ASSRGRALGQETQY
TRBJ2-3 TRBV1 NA TSTLLGGELGFGQY
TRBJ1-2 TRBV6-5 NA ASSFGTGDTGYT
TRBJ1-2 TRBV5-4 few ASSPTGPTNYGYT
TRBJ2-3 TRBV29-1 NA SATGQFLDTQY
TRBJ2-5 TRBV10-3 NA AISESVRGQETQY
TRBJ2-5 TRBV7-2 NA ASSHGLAGLRETQY
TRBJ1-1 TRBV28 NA ASSLSGGAVVAF
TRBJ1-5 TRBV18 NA ASSPGQANQPQH
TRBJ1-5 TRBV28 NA ASSFGTGASNQPQH
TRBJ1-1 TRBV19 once ASSPRGDGNEAF
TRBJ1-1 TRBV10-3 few AISDRGRTEAF
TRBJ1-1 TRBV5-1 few ASSTARDTEAF
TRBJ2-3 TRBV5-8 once ASSRTDTQY
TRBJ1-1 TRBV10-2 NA ASSESTRTGLEAF
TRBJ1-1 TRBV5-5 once ASSLVGDLTEAF
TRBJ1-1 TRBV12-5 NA ASGKRETEAF
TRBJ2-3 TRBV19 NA ASSSGADTQY
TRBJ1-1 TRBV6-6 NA ASSLTQGTEAF
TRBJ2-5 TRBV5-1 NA ASSTKGTSGLQTQY
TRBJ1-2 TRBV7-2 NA ASSLGRPYGYT
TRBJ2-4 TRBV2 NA ASSPMGGLAKNIQY